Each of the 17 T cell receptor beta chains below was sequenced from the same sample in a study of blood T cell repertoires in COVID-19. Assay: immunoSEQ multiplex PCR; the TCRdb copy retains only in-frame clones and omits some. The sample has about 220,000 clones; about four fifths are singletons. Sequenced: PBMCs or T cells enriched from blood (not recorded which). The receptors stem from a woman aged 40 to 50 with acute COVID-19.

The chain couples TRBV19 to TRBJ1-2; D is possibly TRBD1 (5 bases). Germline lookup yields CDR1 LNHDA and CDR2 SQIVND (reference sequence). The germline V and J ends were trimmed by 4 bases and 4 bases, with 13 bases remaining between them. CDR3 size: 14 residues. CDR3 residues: CASSTPTVSYGYTF. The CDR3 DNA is TGTGCCAGTAGTACGCCGACAGTAAGCTATGGCTACACCTTC.

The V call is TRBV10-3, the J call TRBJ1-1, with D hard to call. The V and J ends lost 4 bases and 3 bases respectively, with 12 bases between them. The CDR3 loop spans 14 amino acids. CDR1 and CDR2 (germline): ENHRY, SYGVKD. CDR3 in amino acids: CAISGHGGYTEAFF. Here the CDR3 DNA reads TGTGCCATCAGTGGCCATGGAGGTTACACTGAAGCTTTCTTT.

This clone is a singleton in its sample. The CDR3 DNA reads TGTGCCAGCAGCCAAGCCAATTTAGTAGCTGGAAACACCATATATTTT. Translation gives CASSQANLVAGNTIYF. The chain links TRBV14 to TRBJ1-3, with D hard to call. This CDR3 is built from 16 residues. Germline CDR1 is SGHDN and CDR2 is FVKESK. V was trimmed by 1 base and J by 2 bases, leaving 12 bases between them.

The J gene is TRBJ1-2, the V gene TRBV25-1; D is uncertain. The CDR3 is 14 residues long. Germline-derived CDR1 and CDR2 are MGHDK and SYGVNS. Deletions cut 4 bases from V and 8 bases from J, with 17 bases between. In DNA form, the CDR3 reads TGTGCCAGCAGTGCCCCCGCGACTCTATCGGGCTACACCTTC. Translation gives CASSAPATLSGYTF.

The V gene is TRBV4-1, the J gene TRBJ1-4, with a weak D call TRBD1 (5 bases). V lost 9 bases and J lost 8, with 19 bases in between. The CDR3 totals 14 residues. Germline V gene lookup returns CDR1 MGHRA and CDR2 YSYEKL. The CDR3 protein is CASTRGQVGEKLFF. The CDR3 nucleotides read TGCGCCAGTACAAGGGGCCAGGTCGGGGAAAAACTGTTTTTT.

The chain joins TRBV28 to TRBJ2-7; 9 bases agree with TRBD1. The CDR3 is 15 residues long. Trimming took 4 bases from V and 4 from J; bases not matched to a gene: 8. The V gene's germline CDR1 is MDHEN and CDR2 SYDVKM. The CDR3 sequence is CASSSGTGQDYEQYF. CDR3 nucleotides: TGTGCCAGCAGTTCTGGGACAGGGCAAGATTACGAGCAGTACTTC.

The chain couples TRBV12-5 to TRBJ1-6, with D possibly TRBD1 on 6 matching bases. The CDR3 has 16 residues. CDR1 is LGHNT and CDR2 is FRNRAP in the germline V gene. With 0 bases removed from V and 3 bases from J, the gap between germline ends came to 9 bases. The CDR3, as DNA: TGTGCTAGTGGTTTGGTTGGACAGATCTATAATTCACCCCTCCACTTT. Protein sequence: CASGLVGQIYNSPLHF.

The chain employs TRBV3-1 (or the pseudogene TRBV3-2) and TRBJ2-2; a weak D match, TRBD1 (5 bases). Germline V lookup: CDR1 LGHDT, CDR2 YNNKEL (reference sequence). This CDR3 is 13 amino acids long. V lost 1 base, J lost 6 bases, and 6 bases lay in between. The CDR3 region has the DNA TGTGCCAGCAGCCAAGGCAGGGCCGGGGAGCTGTTTTTT. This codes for CASSQGRAGELFF.

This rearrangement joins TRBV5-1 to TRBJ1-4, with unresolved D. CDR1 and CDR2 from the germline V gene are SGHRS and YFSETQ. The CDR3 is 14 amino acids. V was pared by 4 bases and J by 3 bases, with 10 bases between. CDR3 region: CASSLFPSNEKLFF. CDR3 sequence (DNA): TGCGCCAGCAGCCTTTTCCCCTCTAATGAAAAACTGTTTTTT.

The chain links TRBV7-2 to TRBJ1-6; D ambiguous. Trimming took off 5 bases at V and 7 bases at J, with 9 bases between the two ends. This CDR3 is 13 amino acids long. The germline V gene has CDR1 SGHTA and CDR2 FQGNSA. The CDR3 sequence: CASSQITNSPLHF. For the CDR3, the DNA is TGTGCCAGCAGCCAGATAACAAATTCACCCCTCCACTTT.

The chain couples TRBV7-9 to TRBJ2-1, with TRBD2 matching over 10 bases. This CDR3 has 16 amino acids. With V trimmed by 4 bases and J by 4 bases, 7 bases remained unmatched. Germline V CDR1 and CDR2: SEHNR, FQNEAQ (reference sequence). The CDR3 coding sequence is TGTGCCAGCAGCTCCCGGACTAGCGGATTGTACAATGAGCAGTTCTTC. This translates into CASSSRTSGLYNEQFF.

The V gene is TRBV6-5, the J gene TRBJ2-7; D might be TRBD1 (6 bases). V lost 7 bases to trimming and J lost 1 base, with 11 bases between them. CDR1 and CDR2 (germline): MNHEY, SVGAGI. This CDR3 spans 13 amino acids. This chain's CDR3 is CASNLGQSYEQYF. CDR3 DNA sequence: TGTGCCAGCAACCTTGGACAGTCCTACGAGCAGTACTTC.

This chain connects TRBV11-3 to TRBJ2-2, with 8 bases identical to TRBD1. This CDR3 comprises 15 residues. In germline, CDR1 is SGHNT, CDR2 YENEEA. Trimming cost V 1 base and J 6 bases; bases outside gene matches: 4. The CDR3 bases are TGTGCCAGCAGCTTAGGGCCAGGGGGCCCCGGGGAGCTGTTTTTT. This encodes CASSLGPGGPGELFF.

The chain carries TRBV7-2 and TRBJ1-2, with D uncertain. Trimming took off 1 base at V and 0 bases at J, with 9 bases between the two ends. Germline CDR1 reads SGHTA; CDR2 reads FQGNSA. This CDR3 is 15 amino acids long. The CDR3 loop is CASSLGWPTNYGYTF. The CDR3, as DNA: TGTGCCAGCAGCTTAGGATGGCCAACTAACTATGGCTACACCTTC.

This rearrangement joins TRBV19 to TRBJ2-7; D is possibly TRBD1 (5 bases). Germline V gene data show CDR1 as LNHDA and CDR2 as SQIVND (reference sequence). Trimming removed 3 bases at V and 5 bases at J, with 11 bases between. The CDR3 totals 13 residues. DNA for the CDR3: TGTGCCAGTAGTATTCAGGGCGTCAACGAGCAGTACTTC. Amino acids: CASSIQGVNEQYF.

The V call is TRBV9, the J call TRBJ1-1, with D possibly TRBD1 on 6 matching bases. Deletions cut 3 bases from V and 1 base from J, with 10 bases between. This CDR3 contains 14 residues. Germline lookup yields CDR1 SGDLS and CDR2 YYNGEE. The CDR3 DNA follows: TGTGCCAGCAGCGCTCGACAGGAGAACACTGAAGCTTTCTTT. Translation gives CASSARQENTEAFF.

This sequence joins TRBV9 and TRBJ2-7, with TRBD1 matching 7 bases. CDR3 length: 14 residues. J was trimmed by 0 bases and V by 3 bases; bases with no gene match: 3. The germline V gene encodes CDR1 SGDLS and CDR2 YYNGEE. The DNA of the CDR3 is TGTGCCAGCAGCGCCCGGGACAGCTCCTACGAGCAGTACTTC. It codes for CASSARDSSYEQYF.